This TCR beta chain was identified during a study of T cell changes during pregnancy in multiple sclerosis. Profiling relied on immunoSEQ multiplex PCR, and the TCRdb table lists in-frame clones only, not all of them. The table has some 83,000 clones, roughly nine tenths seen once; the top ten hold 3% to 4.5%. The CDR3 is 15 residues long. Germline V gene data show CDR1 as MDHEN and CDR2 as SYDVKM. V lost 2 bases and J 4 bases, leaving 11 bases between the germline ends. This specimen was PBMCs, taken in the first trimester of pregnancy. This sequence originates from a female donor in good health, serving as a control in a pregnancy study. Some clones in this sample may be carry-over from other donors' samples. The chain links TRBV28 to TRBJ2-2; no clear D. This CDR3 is CASSLVQPLTGELFF. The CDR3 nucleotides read TGTGCCAGCAGTTTAGTACAGCCGCTCACCGGGGAGCTGTTTTTT.